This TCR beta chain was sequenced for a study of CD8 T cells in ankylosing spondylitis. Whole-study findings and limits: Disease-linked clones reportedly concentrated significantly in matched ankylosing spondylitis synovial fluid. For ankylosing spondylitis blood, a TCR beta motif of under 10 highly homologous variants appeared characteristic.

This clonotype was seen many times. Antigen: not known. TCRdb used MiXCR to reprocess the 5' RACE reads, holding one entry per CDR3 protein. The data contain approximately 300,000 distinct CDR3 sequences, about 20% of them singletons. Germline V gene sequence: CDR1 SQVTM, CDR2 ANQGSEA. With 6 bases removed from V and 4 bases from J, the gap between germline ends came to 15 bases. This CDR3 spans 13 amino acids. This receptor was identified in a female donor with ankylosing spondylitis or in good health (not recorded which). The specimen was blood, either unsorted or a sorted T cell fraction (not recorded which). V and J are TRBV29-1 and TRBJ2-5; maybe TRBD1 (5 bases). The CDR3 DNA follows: TGCAGCGTCTCCGACAGACGGAGAGAGACCCAGTACTTC. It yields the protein CSVSDRRRETQYF.